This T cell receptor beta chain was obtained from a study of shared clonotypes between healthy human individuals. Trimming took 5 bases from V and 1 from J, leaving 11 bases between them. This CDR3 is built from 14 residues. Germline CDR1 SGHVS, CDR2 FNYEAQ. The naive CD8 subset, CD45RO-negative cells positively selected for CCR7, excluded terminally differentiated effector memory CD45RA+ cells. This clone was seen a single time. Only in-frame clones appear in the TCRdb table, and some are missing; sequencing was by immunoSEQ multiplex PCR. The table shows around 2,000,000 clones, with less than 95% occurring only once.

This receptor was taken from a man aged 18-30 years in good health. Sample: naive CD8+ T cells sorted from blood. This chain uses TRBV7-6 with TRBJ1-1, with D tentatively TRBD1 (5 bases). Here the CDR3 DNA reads TGTGCCAGCAGCGAAGACAGTTGGAACACTGAAGCTTTCTTT. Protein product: CASSEDSWNTEAFF.